The subject of this entry is one T cell receptor (beta chain). Its antigen is still unknown. Base qualities are missing; no much larger clone stands one base away. The CDR3 has 15 amino acids, counting the end cysteine and phenylalanine. Only the CDR3 DNA stays, 45 bases, in frame from base 1. The CDR1 and CDR2 encoded by the germline V gene are MGHDK and SYGVNS. V has 0 bases trimmed and J has 7 bases trimmed; junction bases matching no gene number 8. The record originates from a study of blood T cell repertoires in COVID-19 (dated by TCRdb to about 2020). Study-wide context: Samples from collaborators originated in the United States, Italy and Spain and spanned both the acute and convalescent phases of COVID-19. Samples came from the ongoing ImmuneRACE study (first 160 participants) plus 1,254 subjects from 6 global collaborators. A freely available public database, intended as a resource for researchers studying the immune response to SARS-CoV-2, is where the repertoires were released. The prospective study material was composed of cDNA or gDNA derived from T cells, B-cell-depleted T cells, or PBMCs. Subjects who had been exposed to COVID-19, were actively infected with it, or had recovered from it provided the deeply sampled blood TCRbeta repertoires that made up the dataset. Where available, HLA class I and class II types were obtained from metadata supplied by the sample provider rather than from assay-based typing. Sample metadata almost always included a de-identified subject ID, COVID-19 status, age in years and sex.

TCRbeta CDR3 regions were amplified from genomic DNA using the immunoSEQ Assay, a bias-controlled multiplex PCR. Under the source paper's analysis protocol: The number of nucleated cells in each sample was estimated by amplification of reference gene primers within the assay. To quantify the absolute abundance of each unique TCRbeta CDR3 rearrangement, sequence reads were collapsed and filtered. For each sample, productive Simpson clonality was calculated as the square root of Simpson's diversity index over productive rearrangements. Sourced from immuneACCESS, this table was stored by TCRdb with only in-frame sequences that have V and J called. A share of the clones is absent; for the studies checked, an unresolved V gene accounts for under half, and the remainder has no known explanation. The D gene and trimming were derived from the DNA, and the V and J assignments and clone size from that table. The sample table holds some 300,000 clones, of which around 90% were seen once. The ten top clones hold 3.5% to 4.5% of the sample.

Enrolling through a virtual design, the prospective study's participants ranged in age from roughly 18 to 90 years and lived across some 22 United States geographic areas. In the prospective study, cohorts were assigned on the basis of participant-reported clinical history obtained from a screening survey and a study questionnaire. In the prospective study, whole blood, serum and a nasopharyngeal or oropharyngeal swab were collected from each participant by mobile phlebotomists. Prospective study participants could optionally give additional blood draws and questionnaires over a roughly 2-month period. Before DNA extraction, prospective study blood samples were shipped either frozen or at room temperature. Results and caveats for the whole study, not just this receptor: Clinical and demographic metadata were provided uncurated, with the amount varying by source and participant.

This receptor was taken from a woman between 18 and 30 years old with acute COVID-19. The rearrangement combines TRBV25-1 with TRBJ1-1; TRBD1 lines up with 7 middle nucleotides. The sample comprised PBMCs or T cells enriched from blood (not recorded which). For the CDR3, the sequence is CASSEYGGAGGEAFF. The bases are TGTGCCAGCAGTGAATATGGGGGCGCAGGGGGTGAAGCTTTCTTT. Supplemented by the reference TRBV25-1 and TRBJ1-1 proteins around the CDR3, the complete variable domain is EADIYQTPRYLVIGTGKKITLECSQTMGHDKMYWYQQDPGMELHLIHYSYGVNSTEKGDLSSESTVSRIRTEHFPLTLESARPSHTSQYLCASSEYGGAGGEAFFGQGTRLTVV.